This T cell receptor beta chain was found in a study of cytomegalovirus exposure and HLA in healthy donors. Germline V gives CDR1 MNHEY, CDR2 SVGAGI. CDR3 size: 13 residues. Deletions cut 6 bases from V and 2 bases from J, with 10 bases between. Findings and caveats of the study: Association of fewer than 20,000 TCR beta sequences with HLA alleles was found at 0.05 false discovery rate in a later analysis.

The PCR was carried out with 60 Vbeta primers and 13 Jbeta primers. Here immunoSEQ multiplex PCR was the method, and the copy in TCRdb shows in-frame clones only, minus some. The data hold some 90,000 clones, with around 76% observed a single time. A word on this clone: Its antigen is unknown.

The chain has TRBV6-5 and TRBJ1-1, with D uncertain. Sequencing was performed on PBMCs. The receptor was derived from a man aged 25 to 40 in good health and CMV-seronegative. CDR3 region: CASRAKYNTEAFF. The CDR3 bases are TGTGCCAGCAGGGCAAAATACAACACTGAAGCTTTCTTT.